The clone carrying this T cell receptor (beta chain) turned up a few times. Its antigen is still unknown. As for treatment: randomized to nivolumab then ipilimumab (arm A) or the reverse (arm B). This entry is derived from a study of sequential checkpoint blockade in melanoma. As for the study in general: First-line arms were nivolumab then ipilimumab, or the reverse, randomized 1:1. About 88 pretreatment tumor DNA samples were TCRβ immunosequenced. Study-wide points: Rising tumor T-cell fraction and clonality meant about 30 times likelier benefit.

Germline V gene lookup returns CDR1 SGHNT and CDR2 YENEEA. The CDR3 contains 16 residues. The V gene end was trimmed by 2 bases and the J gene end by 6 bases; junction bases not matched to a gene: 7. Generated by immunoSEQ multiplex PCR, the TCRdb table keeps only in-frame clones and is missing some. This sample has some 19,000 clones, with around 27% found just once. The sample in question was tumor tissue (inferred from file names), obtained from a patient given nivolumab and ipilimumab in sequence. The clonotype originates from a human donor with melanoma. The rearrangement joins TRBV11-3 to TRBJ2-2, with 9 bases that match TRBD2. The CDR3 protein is CASSLNRGGASGELFF. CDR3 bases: TGTGCCAGCAGCTTAAACCGCGGGGGGGCGTCCGGGGAGCTGTTTTTT.